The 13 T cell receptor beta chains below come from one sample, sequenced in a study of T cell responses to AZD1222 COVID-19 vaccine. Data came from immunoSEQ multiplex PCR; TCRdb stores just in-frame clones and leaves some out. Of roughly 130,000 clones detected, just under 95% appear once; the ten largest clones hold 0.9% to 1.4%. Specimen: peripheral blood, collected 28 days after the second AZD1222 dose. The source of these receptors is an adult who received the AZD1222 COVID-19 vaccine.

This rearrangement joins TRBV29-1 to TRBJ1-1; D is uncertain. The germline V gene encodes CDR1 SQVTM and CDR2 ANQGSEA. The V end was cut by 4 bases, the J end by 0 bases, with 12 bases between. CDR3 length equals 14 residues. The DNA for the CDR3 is TGCAGCGTTGTTGAAGGCGACCTGAACACTGAAGCTTTCTTT. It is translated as CSVVEGDLNTEAFF. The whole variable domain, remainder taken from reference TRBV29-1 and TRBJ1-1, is SAVISQKPSRDICQRGTSLTIQCQVDSQVTMMFWYRQQPGQSLTLIATANQGSEATYESGFVIDKFPISRPNLTFSTLTVSNMSPEDSSIYLCSVVEGDLNTEAFFGQGTRLTVV.

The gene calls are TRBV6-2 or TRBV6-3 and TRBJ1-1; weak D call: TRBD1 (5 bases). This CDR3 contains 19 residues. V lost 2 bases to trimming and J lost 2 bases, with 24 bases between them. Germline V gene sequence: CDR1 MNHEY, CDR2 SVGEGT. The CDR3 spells CASSYAGLKPRNPNTEAFF. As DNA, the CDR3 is TGTGCCAGCAGTTACGCGGGGCTAAAACCCCGTAATCCCAACACTGAAGCTTTCTTT.

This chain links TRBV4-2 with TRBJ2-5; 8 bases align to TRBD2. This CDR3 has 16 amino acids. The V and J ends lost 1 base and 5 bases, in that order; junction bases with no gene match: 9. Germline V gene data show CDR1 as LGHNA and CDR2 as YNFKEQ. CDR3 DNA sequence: TGTGCCAGCAGCCAAGGCCCGGGACTAGGCCAGGAGACCCAGTACTTC. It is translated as CASSQGPGLGQETQYF.

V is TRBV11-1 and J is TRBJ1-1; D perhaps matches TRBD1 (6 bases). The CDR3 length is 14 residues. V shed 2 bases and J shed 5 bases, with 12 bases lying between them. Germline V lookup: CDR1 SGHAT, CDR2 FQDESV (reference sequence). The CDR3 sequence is CASSLIPGETEAFF. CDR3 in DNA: TGTGCCAGCAGCTTAATTCCAGGGGAGACTGAAGCTTTCTTT.

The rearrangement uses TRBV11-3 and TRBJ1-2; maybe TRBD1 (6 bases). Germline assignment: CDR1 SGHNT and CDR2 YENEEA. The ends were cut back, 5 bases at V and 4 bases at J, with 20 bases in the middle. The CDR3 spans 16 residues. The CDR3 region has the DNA TGTGCCAGCAGCCCTCGCGGGACAACCCCCACCTATGGCTACACCTTC. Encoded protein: CASSPRGTTPTYGYTF.

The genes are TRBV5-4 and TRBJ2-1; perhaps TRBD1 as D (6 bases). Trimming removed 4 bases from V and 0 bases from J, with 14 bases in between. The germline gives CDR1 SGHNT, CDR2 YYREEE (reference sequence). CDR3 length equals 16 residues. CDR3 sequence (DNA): TGTGCCAGCAGCGCAAATACAGGGTCCTCCTACAATGAGCAGTTCTTC. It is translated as CASSANTGSSYNEQFF.

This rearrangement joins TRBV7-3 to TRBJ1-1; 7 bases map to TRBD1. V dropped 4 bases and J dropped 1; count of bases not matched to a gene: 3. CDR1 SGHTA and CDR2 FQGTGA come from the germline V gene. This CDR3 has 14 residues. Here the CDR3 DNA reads TGTGCCAGCAGCTGGCGACAGGGGAACACTGAAGCTTTCTTT. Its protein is CASSWRQGNTEAFF. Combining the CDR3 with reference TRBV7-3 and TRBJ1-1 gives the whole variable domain GAGVSQTPSNKVTEKGKYVELRCDPISGHTALYWYRQSLGQGPEFLIYFQGTGAADDSGLPNDRFFAVRPEGSVSTLKIQRTERGDSAVYLCASSWRQGNTEAFFGQGTRLTVV.

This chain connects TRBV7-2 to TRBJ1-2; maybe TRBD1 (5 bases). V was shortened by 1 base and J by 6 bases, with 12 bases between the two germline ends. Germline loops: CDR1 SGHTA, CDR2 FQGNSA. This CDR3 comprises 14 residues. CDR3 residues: CASSLELGLHGYTF. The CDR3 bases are TGTGCCAGCAGCTTAGAACTGGGGCTGCATGGCTACACCTTC. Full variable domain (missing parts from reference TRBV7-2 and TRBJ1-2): GAGVSQSPSNKVTEKGKDVELRCDPISGHTALYWYRQSLGQGLEFLIYFQGNSAPDKSGLPSDRFSAERTGGSVSTLTIQRTQQEDSAVYLCASSLELGLHGYTFGSGTRLTVV.

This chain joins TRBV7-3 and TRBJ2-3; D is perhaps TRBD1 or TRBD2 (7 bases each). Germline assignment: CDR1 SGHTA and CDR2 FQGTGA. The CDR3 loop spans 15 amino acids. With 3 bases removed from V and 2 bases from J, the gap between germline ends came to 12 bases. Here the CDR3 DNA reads TGTGCCAGCAGCTTTGGGAGGGGGCTCACAGATACGCAGTATTTT. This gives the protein CASSFGRGLTDTQYF.

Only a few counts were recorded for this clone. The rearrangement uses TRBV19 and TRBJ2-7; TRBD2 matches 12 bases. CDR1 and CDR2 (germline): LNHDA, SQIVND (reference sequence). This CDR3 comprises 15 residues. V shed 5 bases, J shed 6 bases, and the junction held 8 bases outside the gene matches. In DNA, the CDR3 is TGTGCCAGTAGTGCACCACTAGCGGGAGGACGCGAGCAGTACTTC. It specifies CASSAPLAGGREQYF.

The CDR3 loop reads CASSLAFGTGQETQYF. The CDR3 nucleotides read TGTGCCAGCAGCTTAGCTTTCGGAACGGGCCAAGAGACCCAGTACTTC. The chain has TRBV7-2 and TRBJ2-5, with D hard to call. CDR1 and CDR2 (germline): SGHTA, FQGNSA. The CDR3 is made up of 16 amino acids. V lost 0 bases, J lost 1 base, and 12 bases lay in between.

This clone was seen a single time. The DNA of the CDR3 is TGCGCCAGCAGCCCCGGGGAGACCCAGTACTTC. The encoded protein is CASSPGETQYF. This chain links TRBV5-1 with TRBJ2-5; D is unclear. Germline V gene data show CDR1 as SGHRS and CDR2 as YFSETQ. V lost 4 bases, J lost 5 bases, and 6 bases lay in between. This CDR3 is built from 11 residues.

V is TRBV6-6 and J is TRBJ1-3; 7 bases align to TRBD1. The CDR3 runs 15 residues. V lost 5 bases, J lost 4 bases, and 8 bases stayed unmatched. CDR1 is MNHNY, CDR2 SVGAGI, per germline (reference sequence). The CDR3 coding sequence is TGTGCCAGCAGTCTAGACAGGGTGGGAGGAAACACCATATATTTT. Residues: CASSLDRVGGNTIYF.